The rows below give T cell receptor beta chains drawn from one sample of a study of blood T cell repertoires in COVID-19. This table comes from immunoSEQ multiplex PCR, and its TCRdb copy is limited to in-frame clones, with some not included. The sample has 210,000 or so clones, approximately 88% seen once; the top ten hold 6.7%. The sample taken for sequencing was peripheral blood. These TCRs come from a man aged 35 to 55 with acute or convalescent COVID-19. Each CDR3 is given with its conserved first and last residue. A D gene is named only where the DNA matches it firmly. The size of a clone is reported for some rows only, either as once, few or many, or as a class for expanded clones.

>TRBV12-3/TRBV12-4|.|TRBD1|TRBJ2-7
CASSPGGMYEQYF
TGTGCCAGCAGCCCAGGGGGCATGTACGAGCAGTACTTC
>TRBV2|.|.|TRBJ2-3
CASSGGYTDTQYF
TGTGCCAGCAGCGGGGGATACACAGATACGCAGTATTTT
>TRBV2|.|.|TRBJ2-7
CASSEIGRAYEQYF
TGTGCCAGCAGTGAAATTGGGCGGGCCTACGAGCAGTACTTC
>TRBV7-2|.|TRBD1|TRBJ1-2
CASSLGGQGAPSYGYTF
TGTGCCAGCAGCTTAGGGGGACAGGGGGCTCCATCATATGGCTACACCTTC
>TRBV27|.|.|TRBJ2-7
CASSLVPGSPYEQYF
TGTGCCAGCAGTTTAGTTCCAGGCTCCCCCTACGAGCAGTACTTC
>TRBV19|.|TRBD2|TRBJ2-3
CASTGGLAGGPDTQYF
TGTGCCAGTACTGGAGGACTAGCGGGGGGGCCGGATACGCAGTATTTT
>TRBV7-3|.|TRBD1|TRBJ2-2
CASSPPGGFSGELFF
TGTGCCAGCAGCCCACCAGGGGGTTTTTCCGGGGAGCTGTTTTTT
>TRBV27|.|TRBD2|TRBJ2-7
CASSIGTSVIYEQYF
TGTGCCAGCAGTATCGGGACTAGCGTGATCTACGAGCAGTACTTC
>TRBV5-1|.|.|TRBJ2-3
CASSLSPSGDTQYF
TGCGCCAGCAGCTTGTCACCTTCGGGAGATACGCAGTATTTT
>TRBV30|.|TRBD2|TRBJ2-7
CAWNGGAYEQYF
TGTGCCTGGAATGGGGGGGCCTACGAGCAGTACTTC
>TRBV7-2|.|.|TRBJ2-5
CASSPTGTSKETQYF
TGTGCCAGCAGCCCGACCGGGACATCCAAAGAGACCCAGTACTTC
>TRBV6-2/TRBV6-3|.|.|TRBJ1-2
CASSGATGFPYGYTF
TGTGCCAGCAGTGGAGCAACCGGGTTCCCTTATGGCTACACCTTC
>TRBV7-9|.|.|TRBJ1-6
CASSVGQYNSPLHF
TGTGCCAGCAGCGTTGGACAGTATAATTCACCCCTCCACTTT
>TRBV19|.|.|TRBJ1-1
CASSVSLQAVWKAFF
TGTGCCAGTAGTGTTAGTCTACAGGCTGTTTGGAAAGCTTTCTTT
>TRBV7-6|.|TRBD2|TRBJ2-1
CASSAVLAGNEQFF
TGTGCCAGCAGCGCCGTACTAGCGGGCAATGAGCAGTTCTTC
>TRBV29-1|.|.|TRBJ2-5
CSLDSTGLETQYF
TGCAGCCTTGATTCGACGGGGTTGGAGACCCAGTACTTC
>TRBV6-2/TRBV6-3|.|.|TRBJ2-5
CASSYRETQYF
TGTGCCAGCAGTTACCGGGAGACCCAGTACTTC
>TRBV27|few|TRBD2|TRBJ2-7
CASSLIPSGGHEQYF
TGTGCCAGCAGTTTAATTCCTAGCGGGGGCCACGAGCAGTACTTC
>TRBV2|.|TRBD1|TRBJ2-5
CASSVRQGAWETQYF
TGTGCCAGCAGTGTACGACAGGGGGCATGGGAGACCCAGTACTTC
>TRBV2|.|.|TRBJ2-5
CASSEANDQETQYF
TGTGCCAGCAGTGAAGCCAATGACCAAGAGACCCAGTACTTC
>TRBV6-5|.|.|TRBJ2-5
CASSQSNREETQYF
TGTGCCAGCAGTCAGTCCAACAGGGAAGAGACCCAGTACTTC
>TRBV27|once|.|TRBJ2-1
CASSSTGTEQFF
TGTGCCAGCAGTTCAACAGGGACTGAGCAGTTCTTC
>TRBV11-1|.|TRBD1|TRBJ1-1
CASSLGRGSPEAFF
TGTGCCAGCAGCTTGGGCAGGGGGTCGCCTGAAGCTTTCTTT
>TRBV9|.|.|TRBJ2-7
CASSVDGYEQYF
TGTGCCAGCAGCGTAGACGGCTACGAGCAGTACTTC
>TRBV10-2|.|TRBD2|TRBJ2-3
CASSETASGGPRDTQYF
TGCGCCAGCAGTGAGACGGCTAGCGGGGGGCCCAGAGATACGCAGTATTTT
>TRBV5-6|.|TRBD1|TRBJ1-5
CASSLFGSGGALFGQPQHF
TGTGCCAGCAGCTTGTTCGGCTCAGGGGGTGCATTGTTCGGTCAGCCCCAGCATTTT
>TRBV5-5|few|TRBD1|TRBJ1-5
CASSGQDYQPQHF
TGTGCCAGCAGTGGACAGGATTATCAGCCCCAGCATTTT
>TRBV19|.|TRBD1|TRBJ1-1
CASSITGATEAFF
TGTGCCAGTAGTATTACAGGGGCCACTGAAGCTTTCTTT
>TRBV19|.|TRBD1|TRBJ1-6
CASSPTRTGAASPLHF
TGTGCCAGTAGTCCGACTAGGACAGGGGCGGCTTCACCCCTCCACTTT
>TRBV5-5|.|.|TRBJ1-1
CASSSTWGGTTEAFF
TGTGCCAGCAGCTCGACTTGGGGAGGTACGACTGAAGCTTTCTTT
>TRBV10-2|.|TRBD2|TRBJ2-1
CASSVPLSGETYNEQFF
TGCGCCAGCAGTGTCCCCCTGAGCGGGGAAACCTACAATGAGCAGTTCTTC
>TRBV5-6|.|TRBD1|TRBJ2-3
CASSLGQTWYF
TGTGCCAGCAGCCTGGGACAGACTTGGTATTTT
>TRBV28|.|TRBD1|TRBJ2-1
CASSGDSYNEQFF
TGTGCCAGCAGTGGGGACAGTTACAATGAGCAGTTCTTC
>TRBV2|.|.|TRBJ1-2
CASRAGVGSNYGYTF
TGTGCCAGCAGGGCGGGAGTAGGGAGTAACTATGGCTACACCTTC
>TRBV3-1/TRBV3-2|.|.|TRBJ2-1
CASSQGPPGGGEQFF
TGTGCCAGCAGCCAAGGCCCACCTGGGGGCGGTGAGCAGTTCTTC
>TRBV28|.|.|TRBJ2-3
CATRAWGAEFTDTQYF
TGTGCCACCAGGGCCTGGGGAGCTGAATTCACAGATACGCAGTATTTT
>TRBV2|.|TRBD1|TRBJ1-5
CASSATGGSNQPQHF
TGTGCCAGCAGCGCCACAGGGGGTAGCAATCAGCCCCAGCATTTT
>TRBV27|.|TRBD1|TRBJ2-6
CASTTGNGANVLTF
TGTGCCAGCACGACAGGGAATGGGGCCAACGTCCTGACTTTC
>TRBV7-2|.|TRBD1|TRBJ1-2
CASSRAGTGYLGYTF
TGTGCCAGCAGCCGTGCGGGGACAGGGTATCTTGGCTACACCTTC
>TRBV30|.|.|TRBJ2-5
CAWSDVGGETQYF
TGTGCCTGGAGTGACGTAGGCGGGGAGACCCAGTACTTC
>TRBV19|.|TRBD2|TRBJ2-5
CASSTRLAGETQYF
TGTGCCAGTAGTACTCGACTAGCGGGAGAGACCCAGTACTTC
>TRBV27|.|TRBD1|TRBJ1-2
CASSLTYRGYGYTF
TGTGCCAGCAGTTTAACTTACAGGGGCTATGGCTACACCTTC
>TRBV6-2/TRBV6-3|.|.|TRBJ2-7
CASSYQASYEQYF
TGTGCCAGCAGTTACCAGGCTTCCTACGAGCAGTACTTC
>TRBV5-4|.|TRBD1|TRBJ1-6
CASSLADQGAGSPLHF
TGTGCCAGCAGCTTGGCCGATCAGGGGGCCGGTTCACCCCTCCACTTT
>TRBV27|.|.|TRBJ2-1
CASRLEGGAYNEQFF
TGTGCCAGCAGGCTGGAGGGGGGGGCCTACAATGAGCAGTTCTTC